What follows describes a single T cell receptor beta chain. An amount of RNA that ranged from roughly 0.5 to 1 ug was reverse transcribed with random hexamers. By means of immunoSEQ multiplex PCR, TCR beta CDR3 spanning 54 Vbeta and 13 Jbeta underwent amplification. TCRdb recomputed calls from the immunoSEQ multiplex PCR reads with MiXCR, one row per CDR3 protein. The table records a few hundred thousand distinct CDR3 sequences, about 94% of them present only once. Germline V gives CDR1 SGHRS, CDR2 YFSETQ. V trimming: 0 bases; J trimming: 12 bases; junction bases outside the gene matches: 11. The CDR3 covers 15 residues. Sequencing of TCR beta was performed on blood CD8+ T cells and on blood CD4+ T cells. The multiple sclerosis controls were treatment-naive patients with relapsing-remitting disease that was stable or active. The record originates from a study of CD8 T cells in Susac syndrome.

The receptor was derived from a human donor with multiple sclerosis. Sequencing was performed on CD8+ T cells from PBMCs. The rearrangement joins TRBV5-1 to TRBJ1-4, with TRBD1 matching over 7 bases. The DNA for the CDR3 is TGCGCCAGCAGCTTGGGCTGGGTGGGACAGCAGGAACTGTTTTTT. Its protein product is CASSLGWVGQQELFF.